The present entry profiles one TCR beta chain with its context. Its antigen is not identified. Different DNA sequences within this sample yield the same CDR3. This entry belongs to a study of shared clonotypes between healthy human individuals. Study-wide points: Of the naive CD4 clonotypes, roughly 5% were shared across a handful of donors. What naive subsets generally showed was a larger estimated richness than memory subsets showed.

The authors loaded about 200 ng DNA, around 30,000 T cell genomes, into sorted-subset replicate PCRs. The repertoire was sequenced with immunoSEQ multiplex PCR; TCRdb's copy has only in-frame clones and lacks some. This sample has approximately 710,000 clones; about 90% occur once, and the top ten carry more than 30%. CD8 memory cells included CD45RO+ cells plus CCR7-negative CD45RA+ TemRA cells. Germline values: CDR1 SQVTM, CDR2 ANQGSEA. V lost 2 bases, J lost 2 bases, and 3 bases stayed unmatched. The CDR3 is made up of 14 amino acids. Sequenced: memory CD8+ T cells from PBMCs. The subset denotes: CD45RO+ cells pooled with CCR7-negative TemRA cells. The sequence was obtained from a man younger than 35 in good health. Some clones in this sample may be carry-over from other donors' samples. The V call is TRBV29-1, the J call TRBJ2-7, with 10 bases aligning to TRBD2. The CDR3 is CSVETGTSAYEQYF. The CDR3 bases are TGCAGCGTTGAAACCGGGACTAGCGCCTACGAGCAGTACTTC.